One sample yielded the 24 T cell receptor beta chains listed below, sequenced in a study of blood T cell repertoires in COVID-19. The protocol was immunoSEQ multiplex PCR, while the TCRdb copy is restricted to in-frame clones and leaves out a portion. The table has more than 150,000 clones, roughly 87% seen once; the top ten hold 9.5% to 11%. Sequences were obtained from PBMCs or T cells enriched from blood (not recorded which). These receptor sequences come from a man aged 45 to 65 who had recovered from COVID-19.

This chain joins TRBV10-3 and TRBJ2-2, with a weak D call TRBD2 (6 bases). Germline loops: CDR1 ENHRY, CDR2 SYGVKD. Between the trimmed V and J ends, which lost 9 bases and 6 bases, there was a span of 17 bases. CDR3 length equals 14 residues. Here the CDR3 DNA reads TGTGCCATACGCTCCCAGGCGGGACCCGGGGAGCTGTTTTTT. Encoded protein: CAIRSQAGPGELFF.

V usage is TRBV7-9 and J usage is TRBJ2-7, with 8 bases lining up with TRBD2. J gave up 7 bases and V 5 bases, and 7 bases lay outside the gene matches. CDR1 is SEHNR and CDR2 is FQNEAQ in the germline V gene (reference sequence). CDR3 length equals 13 residues. In DNA form, the CDR3 reads TGTGCCAGCAGCCGGGAGGGGGTGTGGGAGCAGTACTTC. It is translated as CASSREGVWEQYF.

CDR3: CASSQDLDRGHNVLTF. The CDR3 DNA sequence: TGCGCCAGCAGCCAAGATTTGGACAGGGGCCACAACGTCCTGACTTTC. This chain uses TRBV4-1 with TRBJ2-6; 9 positions match TRBD1. The CDR3 length is 16 residues. CDR1 and CDR2 from the germline V gene are MGHRA and YSYEKL. V lost 0 bases, J lost 9 bases, and 6 bases stayed unmatched.

The chain combines TRBV3-1 (or the pseudogene TRBV3-2) with TRBJ1-4; D uncertain. CDR1 and CDR2 from the germline V gene are LGHDT and YNNKEL (reference sequence). Trimming removed 4 bases from V and 4 bases from J, with 10 bases in between. This CDR3 has 14 amino acids. The CDR3 DNA reads TGTGCCAGCAGCCCCCGGGGAATTAATGAAAAACTGTTTTTT. Translating gives CASSPRGINEKLFF.

The CDR3 loop is CASSTDRELRMRQFF. Here the CDR3 DNA reads TGTGCCAGCAGTACGGACAGGGAACTTAGAATGAGGCAGTTCTTC. The chain combines TRBV6-6 with TRBJ2-1, with 8 positions matching TRBD1. Germline CDR1 and CDR2: MNHNY and SVGAGI (reference sequence). V lost 5 bases, J lost 12 bases, and 15 bases stayed unmatched. This CDR3 contains 15 residues.

CDR3: CASSLDFSVDTQYF. The CDR3 DNA sequence: TGCGCCAGCAGCTTGGATTTTTCTGTGGATACGCAGTATTTT. The J gene is TRBJ2-3, the V gene TRBV5-1; D gene uncertain. Germline V gene data show CDR1 as SGHRS and CDR2 as YFSETQ. The CDR3 covers 14 residues. Trimming shortened V by 0 bases and J by 6 bases, and 11 bases separated the two germline ends.

This clone appeared a few times. This chain joins TRBV9 and TRBJ2-1, with a tentative D call TRBD2 (6 bases). V was cut by 0 bases and J by 8 bases, with 12 bases left in between. The germline gives CDR1 SGDLS, CDR2 YYNGEE. This CDR3 contains 14 residues. CDR3 loop: CASSVGLARDEQFF. CDR3 coding DNA: TGTGCCAGCAGCGTAGGGCTAGCGAGGGATGAGCAGTTCTTC.

In regard to this clone: An end of the junction differs from the germline gene, which may be a read error. The rearrangement joins TRBV29-1 to TRBJ2-3; 9 nucleotides match TRBD2. Germline V gene sequence: CDR1 SQVTM, CDR2 ANQGSEA. The CDR3 totals 14 residues. The CDR3 region is CSGTVGTSTDTQYF. CDR3 in DNA: TGCAGCGGAACCGTTGGGACTAGCACCGATACGCAGTATTTT.

The gene calls are TRBV2 and TRBJ2-1; 8 bases fit TRBD2. This CDR3 spans 17 amino acids. Germline CDR1 SNHLY, CDR2 FYNNEI. Unmatched junction bases numbered 11, after V lost 3 bases and J lost 4 bases. The DNA of the CDR3 is TGTGCCAGCAGTGAGTTCGGCGGGACTAGGTTTTACAATGAGCAGTTCTTC. Residues: CASSEFGGTRFYNEQFF. The full variable domain, with the rest looked up from reference TRBV2 and TRBJ2-1, is EPEVTQTPSHQVTQMGQEVILRCVPISNHLYFYWYRQILGQKVEFLVSFYNNEISEKSEIFDDQFSVERPDGSNFTLKIRSTKLEDSAMYFCASSEFGGTRFYNEQFFGPGTRLTVL.

The chain couples TRBV12-2 to TRBJ2-7; TRBD2, the D gene given by the table, was not confirmed from the DNA. TRBV12-2 is an annotated pseudogene. The CDR3 has 12 residues. The chain's CDR3 is CASRPEGSEQYF. As DNA, the CDR3 is TGTGCAAGTCGCCCGGAGGGGTCCGAGCAGTACTTC.

This sequence joins TRBV7-9 and TRBJ2-7; possible D gene TRBD1, 5 bases. V was pared by 5 bases and J by 2 bases, with 13 bases between. The CDR3 runs 14 residues. From germline, CDR1 is SEHNR and CDR2 FQNEAQ (reference sequence). CDR3 sequence (DNA): TGTGCCAGCAGCCCAGATGGACATACCTACGAGCAGTACTTC. Translated: CASSPDGHTYEQYF.

The V and J genes are TRBV18 and TRBJ2-5, with 9 positions matching TRBD1. The ends lost 3 bases at V and 5 bases at J; junction bases unmatched: 10. CDR1 and CDR2 from the germline V gene are KGHSH and LQKENI. This CDR3 spans 16 amino acids. The CDR3, as DNA: TGTGCCAGCTCACCCATTTCTGGGACAGGGATTGAGACCCAGTACTTC. The encoded protein is CASSPISGTGIETQYF.

The rearrangement joins TRBV27 to TRBJ1-5; no definite D call. The V and J ends lost 3 bases and 5 bases respectively, with 11 bases between them. The CDR3 extends over 14 amino acids. Germline V gives CDR1 MNHEY, CDR2 SMNVEV (reference sequence). The CDR3 sequence: CASSFSVRDQPQHF. Written as DNA, the CDR3 is TGTGCCAGCAGTTTCTCCGTGCGGGATCAGCCCCAGCATTTT.

The chain couples TRBV7-2 to TRBJ1-5, with no clear D. Per the germline V gene, CDR1 is SGHTA and CDR2 is FQGNSA. V dropped 0 bases and J dropped 2 bases, with 8 bases sitting between them. The CDR3 runs to 15 residues. The CDR3 is CASSLAQFGNQPQHF. In nucleotides, the CDR3 is TGTGCCAGCAGCTTAGCGCAGTTCGGCAATCAGCCCCAGCATTTT.

This chain uses TRBV18 with TRBJ1-1, with 7 bases matching TRBD1. There are 16 residues in the CDR3. Unmatched junction bases numbered 9, after V lost 4 bases and J lost 1 base. CDR1 and CDR2 from the germline V gene are KGHSH and LQKENI. In nucleotides, the CDR3 is TGTGCCAGCTCACGATTGATGACAGGGTCGAACACTGAAGCTTTCTTT. It encodes CASSRLMTGSNTEAFF.

The rearrangement links TRBV7-9 to TRBJ1-4, with D possibly matching TRBD1 (6 bases). V was trimmed by 8 bases and J by 7 bases, leaving 20 bases between them. In germline, CDR1 is SEHNR, CDR2 FQNEAQ (reference sequence). The CDR3 consists of 15 residues. CDR3 sequence: CASDNGGRRSEKLFF. The DNA of the CDR3 is TGTGCCAGCGACAACGGGGGGCGGAGGAGTGAAAAACTGTTTTTT.

The CDR3 sequence: CASSLALNEQFF. DNA of the CDR3: TGCGCCAGCAGCTTGGCCTTGAATGAGCAGTTCTTC. The rearrangement uses TRBV5-1 and TRBJ2-1, with no clear D. This CDR3 has 12 amino acids. CDR1 SGHRS and CDR2 YFSETQ come from the germline V gene. V lost 0 bases and J lost 7, with 5 bases in between.

V is TRBV25-1 and J is TRBJ2-5, with a tentative D call TRBD2 (6 bases). Per germline, CDR1 MGHDK and CDR2 SYGVNS. V lost 10 bases and J 3 bases, leaving 18 bases between the germline ends. This CDR3 has 14 amino acids. The CDR3 DNA is TGTGCCACCTCCGCGGGACCCTGGGAAGAGACCCAGTACTTC. Its protein product is CATSAGPWEETQYF.

V is TRBV12-3 or TRBV12-4 and J is TRBJ1-2; D gene unclear. The CDR3 runs to 13 residues. V lost 0 bases to trimming and J lost 7 bases, with 9 bases between them. CDR3 sequence (DNA): TGTGCCAGCAGTTTAGCTTTCGGTGCTGGCTACACCTTC. Its translation is CASSLAFGAGYTF.

This chain links TRBV5-1 with TRBJ2-2; TRBD1 is a possible D gene (6 bases). This CDR3 comprises 16 residues. V shed 2 bases and J shed 3 bases, with 14 bases lying between them. Per the germline V gene, CDR1 is SGHRS and CDR2 is YFSETQ. CDR3 in DNA: TGCGCCAGCAGCTTTGGTGGGGGCACGGACACCGGGGAGCTGTTTTTT. It translates to CASSFGGGTDTGELFF.

Notes on this clone: The germline gene is not matched at one end of the junction; a read error may be the cause. The chain recombines TRBV13 with TRBJ2-1; 9 bases fit TRBD2. CDR1 and CDR2 from the germline V gene are PRHDT and FYEKMQ (reference sequence). The CDR3 length is 17 residues. CDR3 protein: CASSLGLALSSYNEQFF. CDR3 bases: TGTGCCAGCAGCCTAGGACTAGCGCTGAGCTCCTACAATGAGCAGTTCTTC.

This chain connects TRBV10-2 to TRBJ2-1; the D gene is possibly TRBD2 (6 bases). This CDR3 has 14 residues. V was cut by 7 bases and J by 8 bases, with 18 bases left in between. The V gene's germline CDR1 is WSHSY and CDR2 SAAADI. The CDR3 spells CASMSRAGSDEQFF. The CDR3, as DNA: TGCGCCAGCATGAGCAGGGCGGGGTCGGATGAGCAGTTCTTC.

The chain is built from TRBV7-9 and TRBJ1-6; D gene ambiguous. Germline V gene data show CDR1 as SEHNR and CDR2 as FQNEAQ (reference sequence). The CDR3 consists of 12 residues. The germline V and J ends were trimmed by 4 bases and 9 bases, with 7 bases remaining between them. This chain's CDR3 is CASSSFFSPLHF. In DNA, the CDR3 is TGTGCCAGCAGCTCCTTTTTTTCACCCCTCCACTTT.

The chain recombines TRBV29-1 with TRBJ1-1, with 7 bases aligning to TRBD1. CDR3 length: 12 residues. J lost 7 bases, V lost 4 bases, and 6 bases had no gene match. Germline V gene lookup returns CDR1 SQVTM and CDR2 ANQGSEA. The CDR3 spells CSVVGRGSEAFF. The DNA of the CDR3 is TGCAGCGTTGTAGGCAGGGGGAGTGAAGCTTTCTTT.